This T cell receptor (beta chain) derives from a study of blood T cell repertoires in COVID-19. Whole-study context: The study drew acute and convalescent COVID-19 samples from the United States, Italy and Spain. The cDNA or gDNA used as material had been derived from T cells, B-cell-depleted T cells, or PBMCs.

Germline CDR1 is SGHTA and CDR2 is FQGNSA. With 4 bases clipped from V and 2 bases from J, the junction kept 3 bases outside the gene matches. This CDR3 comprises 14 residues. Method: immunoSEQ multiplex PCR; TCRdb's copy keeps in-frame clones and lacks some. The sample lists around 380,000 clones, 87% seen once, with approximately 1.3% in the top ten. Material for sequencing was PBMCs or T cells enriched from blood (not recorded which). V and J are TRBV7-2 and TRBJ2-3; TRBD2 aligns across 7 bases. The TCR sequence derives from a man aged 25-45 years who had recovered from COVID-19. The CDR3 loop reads CASSSSGPTDTQYF. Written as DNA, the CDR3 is TGTGCCAGCAGCTCTAGCGGACCCACAGATACGCAGTATTTT.